The 29 T cell receptor beta chains listed next were all sequenced from one sample in a study of cytomegalovirus exposure and HLA in healthy donors. The PCR was carried out with 60 Vbeta primers and 13 Jbeta primers. The protocol was immunoSEQ multiplex PCR, while the TCRdb copy is restricted to in-frame clones and leaves out a portion. Its clone listing holds approximately 50,000 clones. The sample was PBMCs. The receptors shown here come from a man between 18 and 29 years old in good health and CMV-seropositive.

The CDR3 sequence is CASSFLSLTSGYYEQYF. CDR3 in DNA: TGTGCCAGCAGCTTCCTCTCTTTGACTAGCGGATACTACGAGCAGTACTTC. The chain links TRBV11-1 to TRBJ2-5, with 9 bases fitting TRBD2. The J call may be in error: the DNA end matches TRBJ2-7 better. This CDR3 contains 17 residues. Germline V CDR1 and CDR2: SGHAT, FQDESV (reference sequence).

V gene TRBV7-2 combines with J gene TRBJ1-5; D ambiguous. Per the germline V gene, CDR1 is SGHTA and CDR2 is FQGNSA. The ends were cut back, 5 bases at V and 3 bases at J, with 8 bases in the middle. The CDR3 contains 13 residues. CDR3 bases: TGTGCCAGCAGCGCCAGATTCAATCAGCCCCAGCATTTT. This gives the protein CASSARFNQPQHF.

CDR3 DNA: TGCGCCAGCAGCTTTAGGACAGGCAACACAGATACGCAGTATTTT. Its protein is CASSFRTGNTDTQYF. The J gene is TRBJ2-3, the V gene TRBV5-1; TRBD1 agrees at 7 bases. CDR1 is SGHRS and CDR2 is YFSETQ in the germline V gene. The V and J ends lost 2 bases and 2 bases, in that order; junction bases with no gene match: 5. The CDR3 length is 15 residues.

The chain joins TRBV23-1 to TRBJ2-7; TRBD1 might be the D (5 bases). TRBV23-1 is sorted into the ORF group, with uncertain function. The length of the CDR3 is 14 residues. V lost 3 bases, J lost 1 base, and 10 bases lay in between. The CDR3 here is CASSHPDSSYEQYF. For the CDR3, the DNA is TGCGCCAGCAGTCACCCTGACAGTTCCTACGAGCAGTACTTC.

This chain uses TRBV29-1 with TRBJ2-1; TRBD2 agrees at 11 bases. V was pared by 2 bases and J by 8 bases, with 8 bases of the junction left unmatched. The CDR3 sequence is 15 residues long. Germline-derived CDR1 and CDR2 are SQVTM and ANQGSEA. This chain's CDR3 is CSVETLSGRADEQFF. In DNA, the CDR3 is TGCAGCGTTGAAACACTTAGCGGGAGGGCTGATGAGCAGTTCTTC.

The V and J genes are TRBV5-4 and TRBJ2-7; 7 positions match TRBD1. The V gene end was trimmed by 3 bases and the J gene end by 0 bases; junction bases not matched to a gene: 3. CDR1 is SGHNT and CDR2 is YYREEE in the germline V gene (reference sequence). The CDR3 contains 14 residues. DNA for the CDR3: TGTGCCAGCAGCTCACAGGGGTACTCCTACGAGCAGTACTTC. It codes for CASSSQGYSYEQYF. The whole variable domain, remainder taken from reference TRBV5-4 and TRBJ2-7, is ETGVTQSPTHLIKTRGQQVTLRCSSQSGHNTVSWYQQALGQGPQFIFQYYREEENGRGNFPPRFSGLQFPNYSSELNVNALELDDSALYLCASSSQGYSYEQYFGPGTRLTVT.

V usage is TRBV19 and J usage is TRBJ1-2; D unresolved. This CDR3 comprises 14 residues. The germline CDR1 and CDR2 sequences are LNHDA and SQIVND (reference sequence). Trimming shortened V by 5 bases and J by 6 bases, and 16 bases separated the two germline ends. This CDR3 reads CASSFLTLEDGYTF. The CDR3 nucleotides are TGTGCCAGTAGTTTCCTGACCCTGGAGGATGGCTACACCTTC.

The chain recombines TRBV6-4 with TRBJ2-2, with TRBD2 as a possible D gene (5 bases). Germline-derived CDR1 and CDR2 are MRHNA and SNTAGT. The CDR3 consists of 14 residues. Trimming took off 3 bases at V and 5 bases at J, with 10 bases between the two ends. The CDR3 loop is CASSEGPGTGELFF. The CDR3 nucleotides are TGTGCCAGCAGTGAAGGCCCGGGGACCGGGGAGCTGTTTTTT.

The V gene is TRBV10-3, the J gene TRBJ2-1, with 8 bases matching TRBD2. This CDR3 is 13 amino acids long. Germline assignment: CDR1 ENHRY and CDR2 SYGVKD. With 6 bases clipped from V and 8 bases from J, the junction kept 6 bases outside the gene matches. Here the CDR3 DNA reads TGTGCCATCAGGGGAGCGGGAGCAGATGAGCAGTTCTTC. Translating gives CAIRGAGADEQFF.

This chain connects TRBV28 to TRBJ1-2; a possible D gene is TRBD1 (6 bases). Trimming shortened V by 7 bases and J by 8 bases, and 11 bases separated the two germline ends. The CDR3 spans 11 residues. Germline CDR1 MDHEN, CDR2 SYDVKM. The chain's CDR3 is CASMRGFGYTF. The CDR3 DNA follows: TGTGCCAGCATGAGGGGGTTCGGCTACACCTTC.

The chain employs TRBV6-6 and TRBJ1-6; 7 positions agree with TRBD1. This CDR3 is 16 amino acids long. Germline values: CDR1 MNHNY, CDR2 SVGAGI (reference sequence). The V gene end was trimmed by 0 bases and the J gene end by 7 bases; junction bases not matched to a gene: 6. The CDR3 region has the DNA TGTGCCAGCAGTTACTCTTGGGACAGCACCAATTCACCCCTCCACTTT. The encoded protein is CASSYSWDSTNSPLHF.

V and J are TRBV29-1 and TRBJ2-1, with 9 bases that match TRBD2. Germline V gene data show CDR1 as SQVTM and CDR2 as ANQGSEA. The CDR3 sequence is 13 residues long. V was pared by 7 bases and J by 7 bases, with 8 bases of the junction left unmatched. CDR3 sequence (DNA): TGCAGCGCCCAGCGGGGGGCCGGGAATGAGCAGTTCTTC. The encoded protein is CSAQRGAGNEQFF.

This rearrangement joins TRBV6-5 to TRBJ2-5; 9 bases are a match to TRBD1. With the DNA end fitting TRBJ2-7 better, the J assignment may be wrong. The CDR3 spans 15 residues. Germline V gives CDR1 MNHEY, CDR2 SVGAGI. The CDR3 reads CASSYSAGQGYEQYF. The DNA for the CDR3 is TGTGCCAGCAGTTACTCAGCGGGACAGGGATACGAGCAGTACTTC.

The chain recombines TRBV15 with TRBJ2-4; D is unresolved. The CDR3 has 16 amino acids. CDR1 LNHNV and CDR2 YYDKDF come from the germline V gene (reference sequence). V lost 0 bases to trimming and J lost 0 bases, with 9 bases between them. CDR3 nucleotide sequence: TGTGCCACCAGCAGAGACAGGTCGTTAGCCAAAAACATTCAGTACTTC. Its protein is CATSRDRSLAKNIQYF. Together with reference TRBV15 and TRBJ2-4, the CDR3 gives the full variable domain: DAMVIQNPRYQVTQFGKPVTLSCSQTLNHNVMYWYQQKSSQAPKLLFHYYDKDFNNEADTPDNFQSRRPNTSFCFLDIRSPGLGDTAMYLCATSRDRSLAKNIQYFGAGTRLSVL.

The V and J genes are TRBV2 and TRBJ2-4; maybe TRBD2 (6 bases). CDR1 and CDR2 (germline): SNHLY, FYNNEI. Trimming removed 11 bases from V and 5 bases from J, with 19 bases in between. The CDR3 is 14 amino acids. The CDR3 DNA reads as TGTGCCGCCCGGGGGAGACTAGAACAAAACATTCAGTACTTC. It is translated as CAARGRLEQNIQYF.

The chain carries TRBV29-1 and TRBJ1-2; TRBD1 matches 10 bases. The CDR3 spans 14 residues. V gave up 7 bases and J gave up 3 bases; unmatched junction bases: 8. Per germline, CDR1 SQVTM and CDR2 ANQGSEA. CDR3 nucleotide sequence: TGCAGCGCCCGACAGGGGGCGCGTGACTATGGCTACACCTTC. It yields the protein CSARQGARDYGYTF.

The V gene is TRBV5-1, the J gene TRBJ1-1; the D is unclear. This CDR3 is 16 amino acids long. From germline, CDR1 is SGHRS and CDR2 YFSETQ. The V end was cut by 0 bases, the J end by 0 bases, with 12 bases between. CDR3 in amino acids: CASSLVGGRVNTEAFF. CDR3 coding DNA: TGCGCCAGCAGCTTGGTTGGTGGGAGGGTGAACACTGAAGCTTTCTTT.

The chain employs TRBV5-6 and TRBJ1-2; the D gene is possibly TRBD1 (5 bases). This CDR3 is built from 16 residues. Trimming removed 4 bases from V and 4 bases from J, with 20 bases in between. Germline CDR1 reads SGHDT; CDR2 reads YYEEEE. In DNA, the CDR3 is TGTGCCAGCAGCCAATCGCTTGGGACGGGGGTCTATGGCTACACCTTC. This codes for CASSQSLGTGVYGYTF.

The rearrangement joins TRBV28 to TRBJ2-7; a possible D gene is TRBD2 (6 bases). The CDR3 is made up of 16 amino acids. V was clipped by 4 bases and J by 2 bases, with 18 bases between them. Germline loops: CDR1 MDHEN, CDR2 SYDVKM. CDR3 loop: CASSSFRGTAAYEQYF. The CDR3 DNA reads TGTGCCAGCAGTTCCTTCCGGGGGACCGCAGCCTACGAGCAGTACTTC.

The gene calls are TRBV5-1 and TRBJ2-1; D remains unclear. With 0 bases removed from V and 9 bases from J, the gap between germline ends came to 13 bases. CDR1 is SGHRS, CDR2 YFSETQ, per germline. This CDR3 has 14 amino acids. CDR3 nucleotides: TGCGCCAGCAGCTTGGGCCAGCGAACAAGTGAGCAGTTCTTC. This translates into CASSLGQRTSEQFF.

V is TRBV5-6 and J is TRBJ2-1, with D tentatively TRBD2 (5 bases). V shed 7 bases and J shed 0 bases, with 14 bases lying between them. CDR3 length: 15 residues. Germline-derived CDR1 and CDR2 are SGHDT and YYEEEE. The CDR3 DNA is TGTGCCAGCCGGAGGAGCTCCCGCTCCTACAATGAGCAGTTCTTC. It codes for CASRRSSRSYNEQFF.

The genes are TRBV10-3 and TRBJ2-3; TRBD2 aligns across 11 bases. CDR1 ENHRY and CDR2 SYGVKD come from the germline V gene. With 5 bases clipped from V and 1 base from J, the junction kept 2 bases outside the gene matches. The CDR3 extends over 15 amino acids. The CDR3 here is CAISKGLAGTDTQYF. The CDR3 coding sequence is TGTGCCATCAGTAAGGGACTAGCGGGCACAGATACGCAGTATTTT.

The rearrangement links TRBV30 to TRBJ2-3, with 12 bases fitting TRBD2. Germline CDR1 is GTSNPN and CDR2 is SVGIG (reference sequence). V was pared by 0 bases and J by 1 base, with 11 bases of the junction left unmatched. The CDR3 consists of 19 residues. Written as DNA, the CDR3 is TGTGCCTGGAGTGTTCTACTAGCGGGAGGCCCTAGGGGCACAGATACGCAGTATTTT. Amino acids: CAWSVLLAGGPRGTDTQYF. Complete variable domain (other parts from reference TRBV30 and TRBJ2-3): SQTIHQWPATLVQPVGSPLSLECTVEGTSNPNLYWYRQAAGRGLQLLFYSVGIGQISSEVPQNLSASRPQDRQFILSSKKLLLSDSGFYLCAWSVLLAGGPRGTDTQYFGPGTRLTVL.

The chain couples TRBV10-2 to TRBJ1-5; 8 bases match TRBD1. The ends lost 5 bases at V and 0 bases at J; junction bases unmatched: 6. In germline, CDR1 is WSHSY, CDR2 SAAADI. This CDR3 comprises 16 residues. For the CDR3, the DNA is TGCGCCAGCAGTCGTAACAGGGGGGATAGCAATCAGCCCCAGCATTTT. Translated: CASSRNRGDSNQPQHF.

This rearrangement joins TRBV2 to TRBJ2-7, with 12 positions matching TRBD1. The J segment lost 3 bases and the V segment lost 5 bases, leaving 5 bases of the junction unmatched. Germline-derived CDR1 and CDR2 are SNHLY and FYNNEI. The CDR3 contains 15 residues. The CDR3 is CASSPGQGANYEQYF. The CDR3 DNA reads TGTGCCAGCAGTCCGGGACAGGGGGCGAACTACGAGCAGTACTTC.

The V and J genes are TRBV25-1 and TRBJ2-3; 8 nucleotides align to TRBD2. Per the germline V gene, CDR1 is MGHDK and CDR2 is SYGVNS. With V trimmed by 5 bases and J by 1 base, 11 bases remained unmatched. The CDR3 length is 17 residues. CDR3 DNA sequence: TGTGCCAGCAGTAAATCCTCCGGGACTAGGGGCACAGATACGCAGTATTTT. Protein sequence: CASSKSSGTRGTDTQYF.

J is TRBJ2-7 and V is TRBV6-6; TRBD1 agrees at 8 bases. J lost 3 bases, V lost 9 bases, and 4 bases had no gene match. Germline assignment: CDR1 MNHNY and CDR2 SVGAGI (reference sequence). CDR3 size: 12 residues. CDR3 loop: CASSGGLYEQYF. The CDR3 nucleotides read TGTGCCAGTTCAGGGGGCCTCTACGAGCAGTACTTC.

The chain has TRBV4-1 and TRBJ1-1; possibly TRBD1 for D (6 bases). Germline V gene data show CDR1 as MGHRA and CDR2 as YSYEKL. CDR3 length: 11 amino acids. The V end lost 3 bases, the J end lost 10 bases, and 9 bases lay between the germline ends. In DNA form, the CDR3 reads TGCGCCAGCAGCCAGAGGGGGACAGCTTTCTTT. Its protein product is CASSQRGTAFF.

V usage is TRBV19 and J usage is TRBJ2-5; D may be TRBD2 (5 bases). The CDR3 contains 16 residues. V was cut by 2 bases and J by 1 base, with 14 bases left in between. Germline V gene data show CDR1 as LNHDA and CDR2 as SQIVND (reference sequence). The CDR3 DNA follows: TGTGCCAGTAGTATAATGGGTTTTCGGGGCCAAGAGACCCAGTACTTC. Translating gives CASSIMGFRGQETQYF.